This T cell receptor beta chain stems from a study of cytomegalovirus exposure and HLA in healthy donors. Across the study: Sequencing of roughly 180 million T cells in an earlier analysis found roughly 120 million unique TCR beta sequences. Researchers found that just over 80% of 300 to 450 genotyped donors fell within the Caucasian-associated ancestry cluster.

The length of the CDR3 is 12 residues. Germline assignment: CDR1 SQVTM and CDR2 ANQGSEA. V lost 2 bases and J 5 bases, leaving 9 bases between the germline ends. Whole-study results and caveats: TCR beta chains associated with HLA were, in a later analysis, more clonally expanded than equally common others. The majority of TCR sequences were rare, yet some public TCRs appeared in many donors.

About this clone itself: Its antigen is still unknown.

Primers included in the PCR were 60 Vbeta and 13 Jbeta primers. The assay was immunoSEQ multiplex PCR, and TCRdb's table has in-frame clones only and misses some. The sample has more than 110,000 clones; about three quarters are singletons. This rearrangement joins TRBV29-1 to TRBJ2-5; no clear D. This sequence originates from a woman under 40 in good health and CMV-seronegative. Sequenced material: PBMCs. CDR3: CSVEYGVETQYF. The CDR3 DNA sequence: TGCAGCGTTGAATACGGTGTGGAGACCCAGTACTTC.